This record concerns one T cell receptor beta chain sequence. The source of the sample is a study of blood T cell repertoires in COVID-19. Study details: Some COVID-19 samples were acute and others convalescent; all came from the United States, Italy and Spain. PBMCs, B-cell-depleted T cells, or T cells provided the cDNA or gDNA that made up the material.

Measured with immunoSEQ multiplex PCR; TCRdb has only the in-frame clones, and not every one. This repertoire shows 200,000 to 250,000 clones, just over 85% found once; its top ten account for about 1.3%. Germline V CDR1 and CDR2: SEHNR, FQNEAQ (reference sequence). The ends were cut back, 3 bases at V and 6 bases at J, with 15 bases in the middle. The length of the CDR3 is 14 residues. The sequenced material came from peripheral blood. The receptor was isolated from a man aged 80 or over with acute or convalescent COVID-19. The chain employs TRBV7-9 and TRBJ2-7; D is perhaps TRBD1 (6 bases). CDR3 in DNA: TGTGCCAGCAGCTTCTGGACAGCCGAGGGCGAGCAGTACTTC. Translating it yields CASSFWTAEGEQYF.